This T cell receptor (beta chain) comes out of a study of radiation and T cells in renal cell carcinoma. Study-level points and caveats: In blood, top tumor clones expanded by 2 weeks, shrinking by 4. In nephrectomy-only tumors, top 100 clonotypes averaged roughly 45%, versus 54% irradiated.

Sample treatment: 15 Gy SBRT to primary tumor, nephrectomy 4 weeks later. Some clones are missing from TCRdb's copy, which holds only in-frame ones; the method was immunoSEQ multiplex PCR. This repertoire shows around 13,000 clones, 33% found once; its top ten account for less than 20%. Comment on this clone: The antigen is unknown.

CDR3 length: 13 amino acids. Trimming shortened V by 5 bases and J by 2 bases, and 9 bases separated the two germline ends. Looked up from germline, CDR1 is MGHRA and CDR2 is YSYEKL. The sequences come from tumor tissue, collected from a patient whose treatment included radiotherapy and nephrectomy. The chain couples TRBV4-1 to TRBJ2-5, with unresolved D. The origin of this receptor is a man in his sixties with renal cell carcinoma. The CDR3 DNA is TGCGCCAGCAGCTTGACGAGTCAAGAGACCCAGTACTTC. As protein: CASSLTSQETQYF.